Shown below are 14 T cell receptor beta chains from a single sample sequenced in a study of cytomegalovirus exposure and HLA in healthy donors. 60 Vbeta and 13 Jbeta primers were used in PCR. Libraries were prepared by immunoSEQ multiplex PCR; TCRdb keeps only in-frame clonotypes and omits some of them. The repertoire consists of 150,000 to 200,000 clones, with just under 80% occurring once and the leading ten covering roughly an eighth. Source material: PBMCs. Receptors originate from a woman between 50 and 59 years old in good health and CMV-seropositive.

The chain joins TRBV13 to TRBJ2-3, with 8 bases lining up with TRBD2. The trim removed 2 bases at V and 0 bases at J, leaving 4 bases unmatched. Germline CDR1 is PRHDT and CDR2 is FYEKMQ (reference sequence). This CDR3 has 16 residues. CDR3 in DNA: TGTGCCAGCAGCTTACGTCGCGGGGGGAGCACAGATACGCAGTATTTT. This sequence encodes CASSLRRGGSTDTQYF.

The CDR3 region has the DNA TGTGCCATCAGTGGGACTAGCGGGGGGTCCAGGACAGATACGCAGTATTTT. Protein: CAISGTSGGSRTDTQYF. V gene TRBV10-3 combines with J gene TRBJ2-3; 14 positions match TRBD2. This CDR3 comprises 17 residues. Germline V CDR1 and CDR2: ENHRY, SYGVKD. V was pared by 4 bases and J by 3 bases, with 6 bases of the junction left unmatched.

The V call is TRBV5-8, the J call TRBJ2-7; D is undetermined. CDR1 is SGHTS and CDR2 is YDEGEE in the germline V gene. This CDR3 has 14 residues. V was trimmed by 0 bases and J by 5 bases, leaving 12 bases between them. The CDR3 is CASSLGPPTHEQYF. The CDR3 DNA reads TGTGCCAGCAGCTTGGGGCCTCCCACACACGAGCAGTACTTC.

V is TRBV5-6 and J is TRBJ2-3; D unresolved. The CDR3 sequence is 15 residues long. V was clipped by 0 bases and J by 6 bases, with 14 bases between them. Germline assignment: CDR1 SGHDT and CDR2 YYEEEE. CDR3 sequence (DNA): TGTGCCAGCAGCTTGGCGTCAGCAGGCATGGATACGCAGTATTTT. It encodes CASSLASAGMDTQYF.

The chain is built from TRBV14 and TRBJ2-2; a possible D gene is TRBD2 (5 bases). In germline, CDR1 is SGHDN, CDR2 FVKESK. V was shortened by 0 bases and J by 4 bases, with 12 bases between the two germline ends. The CDR3 contains 16 residues. Here the CDR3 reads CASSQEFAGVTGELFF. The CDR3 DNA sequence: TGTGCCAGCAGCCAAGAATTTGCCGGGGTCACCGGGGAGCTGTTTTTT. Full variable domain (remainder filled in from reference TRBV14 and TRBJ2-2): EAGVTQFPSHSVIEKGQTVTLRCDPISGHDNLYWYRRVMGKEIKFLLHFVKESKQDESGMPNNRFLAERTGGTYSTLKVQPAELEDSGVYFCASSQEFAGVTGELFFGEGSRLTVL.

This clone has only one observation. The chain couples TRBV7-3 to TRBJ2-2, with unresolved D. V lost 0 bases, J lost 7 bases, and 6 bases lay in between. CDR3 size: 13 residues. In germline, CDR1 is SGHTA, CDR2 FQGTGA. CDR3 protein: CASSLTSGGELFF. The CDR3 DNA reads TGTGCCAGCAGCTTAACGTCGGGCGGGGAGCTGTTTTTT.

This rearrangement joins TRBV10-1 to TRBJ1-6, with TRBD1 as a possible D gene (6 bases). The CDR3 loop spans 13 amino acids. CDR1 WNHNN and CDR2 SYGVQD come from the germline V gene (reference sequence). V lost 5 bases and J 6 bases, leaving 8 bases between the germline ends. CDR3 sequence (DNA): TGCGCCAGCAGTCAGGGGTCTAATTCACCCCTCCACTTT. Translated, it gives CASSQGSNSPLHF.

The CDR3 DNA reads TGTGCCAGCAGTAGGGACTACCAGCGCACAGATACGCAGTATTTT. Encoded protein: CASSRDYQRTDTQYF. The rearrangement links TRBV6-1 to TRBJ2-3; 7 nucleotides match TRBD2. J gave up 1 base and V 5 bases, and 6 bases lay outside the gene matches. Germline V gene data show CDR1 as MNHNS and CDR2 as SASEGT. The CDR3 is 15 residues long.

Only one count was recorded for this clone. V and J are TRBV5-5 and TRBJ2-3; 8 bases align to TRBD2. This CDR3 spans 18 amino acids. With 3 bases clipped from V and 0 bases from J, the junction kept 12 bases outside the gene matches. Germline V lookup: CDR1 SGHKS, CDR2 YYEKEE (reference sequence). The CDR3 here is CASSSRGGLLSSTDTQYF. In DNA, the CDR3 is TGTGCCAGCAGCTCACGGGGGGGGCTGCTTTCTAGCACAGATACGCAGTATTTT.

This chain links TRBV5-1 with TRBJ2-7; D gene uncertain. This CDR3 is 11 amino acids long. The V and J ends lost 2 bases and 5 bases respectively, with 5 bases between them. Germline loops: CDR1 SGHRS, CDR2 YFSETQ. This chain's CDR3 is CASSFSDEQYF. The CDR3 region has the DNA TGCGCCAGCAGCTTTTCGGACGAGCAGTACTTC.

The chain combines TRBV2 with TRBJ1-3; no clear D. V was shortened by 7 bases and J by 2 bases, with 12 bases between the two germline ends. The CDR3 loop spans 14 amino acids. In germline, CDR1 is SNHLY, CDR2 FYNNEI. In DNA, the CDR3 is TGTGCCAGCACTGAGGTCAGGACTGGAAACACCATATATTTT. Its protein is CASTEVRTGNTIYF. Full variable domain (missing parts from reference TRBV2 and TRBJ1-3): EPEVTQTPSHQVTQMGQEVILRCVPISNHLYFYWYRQILGQKVEFLVSFYNNEISEKSEIFDDQFSVERPDGSNFTLKIRSTKLEDSAMYFCASTEVRTGNTIYFGEGSWLTVV.

V usage is TRBV5-1 and J usage is TRBJ2-1; 12 bases align to TRBD2. The germline V gene has CDR1 SGHRS and CDR2 YFSETQ. The CDR3 contains 14 residues. Trimming at V came to 4 bases and at J to 10 bases, leaving 6 bases not matched to a gene. The CDR3 loop is CASSIWTSGDEQFF. CDR3 DNA: TGCGCCAGCAGCATATGGACTAGCGGGGACGAGCAGTTCTTC.

The V gene is TRBV9, the J gene TRBJ2-5, with D possibly matching TRBD1 (6 bases). Trimming left V 4 bases short and J 1 base short, with 8 bases between. Germline CDR1 is SGDLS and CDR2 is YYNGEE. The CDR3 has 13 residues. The CDR3 coding sequence is TGTGCCAGCAGCCGACAGGCCCAAGAGACCCAGTACTTC. Amino acids: CASSRQAQETQYF.

This chain connects TRBV5-4 to TRBJ2-7; D is perhaps TRBD1 (6 bases). V lost 0 bases and J lost 4, with 8 bases in between. This CDR3 is 13 amino acids long. Per germline, CDR1 SGHNT and CDR2 YYREEE (reference sequence). CDR3 coding DNA: TGTGCCAGCAGCTTGGTAGGACAGTACGAGCAGTACTTC. It is translated as CASSLVGQYEQYF.